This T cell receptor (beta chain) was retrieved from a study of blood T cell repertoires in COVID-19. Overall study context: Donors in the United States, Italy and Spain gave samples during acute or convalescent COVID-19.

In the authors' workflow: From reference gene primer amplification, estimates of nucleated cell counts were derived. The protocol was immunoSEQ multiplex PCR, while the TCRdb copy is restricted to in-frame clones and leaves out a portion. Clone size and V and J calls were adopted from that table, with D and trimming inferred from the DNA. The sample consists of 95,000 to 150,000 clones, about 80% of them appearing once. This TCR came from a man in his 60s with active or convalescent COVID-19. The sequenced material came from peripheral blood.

For the CDR3, the DNA is TGTGCCAGTAGTATGGGAGGAGCTGGCACCTACGAGCAGTACTTC. It encodes CASSMGGAGTYEQYF. V gene TRBV19 combines with J gene TRBJ2-7; D may be TRBD2 (6 bases). The germline gives CDR1 LNHDA, CDR2 SQIVND (reference sequence). This CDR3 has 15 residues. Between the trimmed V and J ends, which lost 3 bases and 2 bases, there was a span of 14 bases. Complete variable domain (other parts from reference TRBV19 and TRBJ2-7): DGGITQSPKYLFRKEGQNVTLSCEQNLNHDAMYWYRQDPGQGLRLIYYSQIVNDFQKGDIAEGYSVSREKKESFPLTVTSAQKNPTAFYLCASSMGGAGTYEQYFGPGTRLTVT.